A selection of T cell receptor beta chains follows, all from one sample in a study of shared clonotypes between healthy human individuals. Libraries were prepared by immunoSEQ multiplex PCR; TCRdb keeps only in-frame clonotypes and omits some of them. The table lists approximately 2.5 million clones, roughly 93% of them singletons. Material for sequencing was naive CD4+ T cells from PBMCs. These receptors all stem from a man aged 18 to 30 in good health. Some clones in this sample may be carry-over from other donors' samples. Both conserved end residues are part of each CDR3. The D gene is left open where the match is weak. Clone size, where shown, is once, few, many, or a class for clones that have expanded.

J: TRBJ2-5; size: once; D: .; V: TRBV19; DNA: TGTGCCAGTAGTATCGCGGGGACATCGGGGTACCCAACCCAAGAGACCCAGTACTTC; CDR3: CASSIAGTSGYPTQETQYF
J: TRBJ2-5; size: .; D: .; V: TRBV7-9; DNA: TGTGCCAGCAGCTTAACCCGCCGTGGGGGAGAGACCCAGTACTTC; CDR3: CASSLTRRGGETQYF
J: TRBJ1-4; size: .; D: .; V: TRBV5-1; DNA: TGCGCCAGCAGCTTGGCCCTGGTCGGTGAAAAACTGTTTTTT; CDR3: CASSLALVGEKLFF
J: TRBJ2-2; size: .; D: .; V: TRBV7-3; DNA: TGTGCCAGCAGCTTGGGACCAACCGGGGAGCTGTTTTTT; CDR3: CASSLGPTGELFF
J: TRBJ2-1; size: once; D: TRBD1; V: TRBV6-1; DNA: TGTGCCAGCAGGGGACCCGGACAGGGTGAGCAGTTCTTC; CDR3: CASRGPGQGEQFF
J: TRBJ1-1; size: .; D: .; V: TRBV7-2; DNA: TGTGCCAGCAGCTTAGAGAGAGGGGCTCTGAACACTGAAGCTTTCTTT; CDR3: CASSLERGALNTEAFF
J: TRBJ2-2; size: once; D: .; V: TRBV7-3; DNA: TGTGCCAGCACCACTAAAGGGGGGAACACCGGGGAGCTGTTTTTT; CDR3: CASTTKGGNTGELFF
J: TRBJ1-3; size: .; D: .; V: TRBV6-5; DNA: TGTGCCAGCAGTTACCGCAAGGGACCGGGAAACACCATATATTTT; CDR3: CASSYRKGPGNTIYF
J: TRBJ2-3; size: .; D: TRBD1; V: TRBV7-9; DNA: TGTGCCAGCAGCTTAGAAGGACAGGGGGCAGATACGCAGTATTTT; CDR3: CASSLEGQGADTQYF
J: TRBJ2-1; size: once; D: .; V: TRBV28; DNA: TGTGCCAGCAGTTTCCCATTGAGACAGAATGAGCAGTTCTTC; CDR3: CASSFPLRQNEQFF
J: TRBJ1-2; size: .; D: .; V: TRBV21-1; DNA: TGTGCCAGCAGCAAAAAGGCCAGGGAGAAGCATGGCTACACCTTC; CDR3: CASSKKAREKHGYTF
J: TRBJ2-3; size: .; D: TRBD2; V: TRBV6-4; DNA: TGTGCCAGCAGTGTTAGCGGGGACACAGATACGCAGTATTTT; CDR3: CASSVSGDTDTQYF
J: TRBJ2-7; size: .; D: .; V: TRBV9; DNA: TGTGCCAGCAGCGTAGCTCCCACAGACTCCTACGAGCAGTACTTC; CDR3: CASSVAPTDSYEQYF
J: TRBJ2-3; size: .; D: TRBD1; V: TRBV15; DNA: TGTGCCACCAGCAGACCCTACAGGGGGATAGCGCCATATACGCAGTATTTT; CDR3: CATSRPYRGIAPYTQYF